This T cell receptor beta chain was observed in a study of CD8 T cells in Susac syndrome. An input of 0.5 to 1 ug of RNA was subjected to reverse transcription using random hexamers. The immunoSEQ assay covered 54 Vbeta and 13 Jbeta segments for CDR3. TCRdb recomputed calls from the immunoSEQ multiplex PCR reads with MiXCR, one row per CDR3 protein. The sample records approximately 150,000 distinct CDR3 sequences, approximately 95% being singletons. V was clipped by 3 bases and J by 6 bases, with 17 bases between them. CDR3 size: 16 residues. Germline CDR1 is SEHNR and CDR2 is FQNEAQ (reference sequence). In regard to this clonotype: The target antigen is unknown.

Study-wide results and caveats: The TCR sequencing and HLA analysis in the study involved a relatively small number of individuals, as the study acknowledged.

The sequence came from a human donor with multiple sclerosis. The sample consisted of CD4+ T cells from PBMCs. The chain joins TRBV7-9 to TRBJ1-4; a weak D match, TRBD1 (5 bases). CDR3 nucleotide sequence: TGTGCCAGCAGCTTTATGAATTGGGGACCCGATGAAAAACTGTTTTTT. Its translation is CASSFMNWGPDEKLFF.